These 4 T cell receptor beta chains were sequenced from one sample in a study of cytomegalovirus exposure and HLA in healthy donors. PCR was performed using 60 Vbeta and 13 Jbeta primers. Libraries were prepared by immunoSEQ multiplex PCR; TCRdb keeps only in-frame clonotypes and omits some of them. This table has roughly 240,000 clones, 82% appearing once. Sequences were obtained from PBMCs. These receptors were collected from a woman in her thirties or forties in good health and CMV-seropositive.

This clone came up a few times. This chain joins TRBV11-2 and TRBJ2-7; possible D gene TRBD1, 7 bases. The V gene lost 5 bases and the J gene lost 7 bases, with 30 bases spanning the gap. The CDR3 runs to 18 residues. Germline V CDR1 and CDR2: SGHAT, FQNNGV. The CDR3 loop reads CASSPAAQRGGTVREQYF. For the CDR3, the DNA is TGTGCCAGCAGCCCAGCGGCTCAAAGAGGAGGGACAGTGAGGGAGCAGTACTTC.

DNA for the CDR3: TGTGCCAGCAGCTTAAAGGCGGGAAGGTTGGATGAGCAGTTCTTC. Translated: CASSLKAGRLDEQFF. The chain joins TRBV7-2 to TRBJ2-1; a possible D gene is TRBD2 (6 bases). This CDR3 has 15 amino acids. Germline loops: CDR1 SGHTA, CDR2 FQGNSA. Trimming left V 2 bases short and J 8 bases short, with 16 bases between.

The rearrangement uses TRBV7-2 and TRBJ2-5; D is ambiguous. The CDR3 is made up of 12 amino acids. Germline CDR1 reads SGHTA; CDR2 reads FQGNSA. Trimming pared 4 bases from V and 1 base from J, leaving 4 bases between. CDR3 loop: CASSSIQETQYF. CDR3 DNA sequence: TGTGCCAGCAGCTCAATCCAAGAGACCCAGTACTTC.

The chain joins TRBV2 to TRBJ1-6, with TRBD1 matching 9 bases. Trimming cost V 6 bases and J 7 bases; bases outside gene matches: 4. Per the germline V gene, CDR1 is SNHLY and CDR2 is FYNNEI. The CDR3 has 14 amino acids. The CDR3 loop reads CASRSGTGNSPLHF. The CDR3 region has the DNA TGTGCCAGCAGATCCGGGACAGGGAATTCACCCCTCCACTTT. The full variable domain, rest sourced from reference TRBV2 and TRBJ1-6, is EPEVTQTPSHQVTQMGQEVILRCVPISNHLYFYWYRQILGQKVEFLVSFYNNEISEKSEIFDDQFSVERPDGSNFTLKIRSTKLEDSAMYFCASRSGTGNSPLHFGNGTRLTVT.